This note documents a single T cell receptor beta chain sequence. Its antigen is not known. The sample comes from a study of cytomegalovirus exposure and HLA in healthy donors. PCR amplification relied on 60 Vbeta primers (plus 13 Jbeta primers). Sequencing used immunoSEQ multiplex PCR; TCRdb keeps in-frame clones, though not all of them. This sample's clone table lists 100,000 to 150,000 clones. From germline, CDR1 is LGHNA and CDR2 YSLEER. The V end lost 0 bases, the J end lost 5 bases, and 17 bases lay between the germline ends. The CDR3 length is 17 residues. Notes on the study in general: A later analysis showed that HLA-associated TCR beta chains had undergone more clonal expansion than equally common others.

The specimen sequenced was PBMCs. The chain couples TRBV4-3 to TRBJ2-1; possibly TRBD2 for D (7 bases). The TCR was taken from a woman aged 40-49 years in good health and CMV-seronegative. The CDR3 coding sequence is TGCGCCAGCAGCCAAGATGGAGGGGGAGGGCTCAACAATGAGCAGTTCTTC. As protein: CASSQDGGGGLNNEQFF.